This record concerns one T cell receptor (beta chain) sequence. CDR3 length: 14 residues. CDR1 MNHEY and CDR2 SVGAGI come from the germline V gene. V was shortened by 2 bases and J by 7 bases, with 11 bases between the two germline ends. How the authors handled the data: Amplified reference gene primers provided the basis for estimating nucleated cell counts. Libraries were prepared by immunoSEQ multiplex PCR; TCRdb keeps only in-frame clonotypes and omits some of them. That table gives V, J and clone size, and the DNA gave D and trimming. Here the sample spans some 170,000 clones, approximately 90% being singletons. This sample is drawn from a study of blood T cell repertoires in COVID-19.

The source is a woman aged 50 to 60 with acute or convalescent COVID-19. The sample consisted of peripheral blood. The V gene is TRBV6-5, the J gene TRBJ1-4; D gene uncertain. The CDR3: CASSYNWAVEKLFF. The CDR3 bases are TGTGCCAGCAGTTACAACTGGGCTGTTGAAAAACTGTTTTTT.